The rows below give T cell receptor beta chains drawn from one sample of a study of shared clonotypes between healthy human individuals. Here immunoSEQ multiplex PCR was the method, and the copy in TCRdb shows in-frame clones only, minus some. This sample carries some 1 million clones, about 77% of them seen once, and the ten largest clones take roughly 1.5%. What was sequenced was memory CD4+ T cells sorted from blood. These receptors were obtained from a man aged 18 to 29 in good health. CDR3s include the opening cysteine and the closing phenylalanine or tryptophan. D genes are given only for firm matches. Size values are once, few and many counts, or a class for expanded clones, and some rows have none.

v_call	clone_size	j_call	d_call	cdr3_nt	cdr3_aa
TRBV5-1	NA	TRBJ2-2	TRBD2	TGCGCCAGCACCCGAGGGGGTAGCGGGAGCGTGGCGAACACCGGGGAGCTGTTTTTT	CASTRGGSGSVANTGELFF
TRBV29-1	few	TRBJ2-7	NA	TGCAGCGTTGGGCTAGGGAATGCCTACGAGCAGTACTTC	CSVGLGNAYEQYF
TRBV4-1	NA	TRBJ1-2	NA	TGCGCCAGCAGACCGGGCGGGGGCAGGGCCCCTTATGGCTACACCTTC	CASRPGGGRAPYGYTF
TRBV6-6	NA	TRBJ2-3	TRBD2	TGTGCCAGCAAACTAGCGGAGGCTAGCACAGATACGCAGTATTTT	CASKLAEASTDTQYF
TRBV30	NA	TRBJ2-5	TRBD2	TGTGCCTGGAGTCCGGGCGGGAGAAACCAAGAGACCCAGTACTTC	CAWSPGGRNQETQYF
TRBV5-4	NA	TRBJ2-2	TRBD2	TGTGCCAGCAGACCCGGGACTAGTGGGGACACCGGGGAGCTGTTTTTT	CASRPGTSGDTGELFF
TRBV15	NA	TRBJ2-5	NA	TGTGCCACCAGCAGAGCTTCAGGGGCCTTTCAAGAGACCCAGTACTTC	CATSRASGAFQETQYF
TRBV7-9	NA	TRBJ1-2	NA	TGTGCCAGCAGCTTTAGCGACGGCTACACCTTC	CASSFSDGYTF
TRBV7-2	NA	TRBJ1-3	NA	TGTGCCAGCAGCTTAGTTTACAGCTCTGGAAACACCATATATTTT	CASSLVYSSGNTIYF
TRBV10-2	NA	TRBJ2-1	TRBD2	TGCGCCAGCAAGCTAGCGGGGGGGGATGAGCAGTTCTTC	CASKLAGGDEQFF
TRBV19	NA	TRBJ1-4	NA	TGTGCCAGTACCTGGACACCGGGGGGAGAAAAACTGTTTTTT	CASTWTPGGEKLFF
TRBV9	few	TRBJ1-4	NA	TGTGCCAGCAGCGAGGGGGTGGCAGGGGTCCAGGAAAAACTGTTTTTT	CASSEGVAGVQEKLFF
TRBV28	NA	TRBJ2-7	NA	TGTGCCAGCAGTGAAACGTCGGGTTTTTCCTACGAGCAGTACTTC	CASSETSGFSYEQYF
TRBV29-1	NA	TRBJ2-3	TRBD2	TGCAGCGTGGGACTAGCGGGAGGGCCATCAGATACGCAGTATTTT	CSVGLAGGPSDTQYF
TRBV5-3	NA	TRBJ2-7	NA	TGTGCCACTTCCGAGAGGGGTTCTCTGTACGAGCAGTACTTC	CATSERGSLYEQYF
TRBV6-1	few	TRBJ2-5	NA	TGTGCCAGCTCTCTGGGCCACCAGCAAGAGACCCAGTACTTC	CASSLGHQQETQYF
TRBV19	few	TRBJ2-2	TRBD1	TGTGCCAGTAGTAACAGGGGAGTCCCCGGGGAGCTGTTTTTT	CASSNRGVPGELFF
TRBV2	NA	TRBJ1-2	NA	TGTGCCAGCAGCAACACAGGGAATGGCTACACCTTC	CASSNTGNGYTF
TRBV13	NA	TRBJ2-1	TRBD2	TGTGCCAGCAGCTTATTCGGCAAAAGACTAGCGGGAGCAGTTGAGCAGTTCTTC	CASSLFGKRLAGAVEQFF
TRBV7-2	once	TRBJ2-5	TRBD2	TGTGCCAGCAGCGAGAGAGTAGCGGGGGGTAAAGAGACCCAGTACTTC	CASSERVAGGKETQYF
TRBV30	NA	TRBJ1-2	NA	TGTGCCTGGAGTGTAGCTGGTTTAGATGGCTACACCTTC	CAWSVAGLDGYTF
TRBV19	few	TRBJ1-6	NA	TGTGCCAGTAGGACAGCCGGGTCTAAAAACTCACCCCTCCACTTT	CASRTAGSKNSPLHF
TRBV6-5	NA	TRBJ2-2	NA	TGTGCCAGCAGTTACTCGGGGAGGGGGGAGCTGTTTTTT	CASSYSGRGELFF
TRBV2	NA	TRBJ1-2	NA	TGTGCCAGCAGGAGGGGGGGTTTAAACTATGGCTACACCTTC	CASRRGGLNYGYTF
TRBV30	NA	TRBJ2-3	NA	TGTGCCTGGAGCGCCGACAGGTCAAGGACAGATACGCAGTATTTT	CAWSADRSRTDTQYF
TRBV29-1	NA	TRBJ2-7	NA	TGCAGCGTTGAAGATCTCAGGGGCACCTACGAGCAGTACTTC	CSVEDLRGTYEQYF
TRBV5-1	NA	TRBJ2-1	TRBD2	TGCGCCAGCAGCGCGGCCGGGACTAGCGGGAGAAACGAGCAGTTCTTC	CASSAAGTSGRNEQFF
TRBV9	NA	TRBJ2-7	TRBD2	TGTGCCAGCAGCGTAGGGACTAGCGGGAGGAACTACGAGCAGTACTTC	CASSVGTSGRNYEQYF